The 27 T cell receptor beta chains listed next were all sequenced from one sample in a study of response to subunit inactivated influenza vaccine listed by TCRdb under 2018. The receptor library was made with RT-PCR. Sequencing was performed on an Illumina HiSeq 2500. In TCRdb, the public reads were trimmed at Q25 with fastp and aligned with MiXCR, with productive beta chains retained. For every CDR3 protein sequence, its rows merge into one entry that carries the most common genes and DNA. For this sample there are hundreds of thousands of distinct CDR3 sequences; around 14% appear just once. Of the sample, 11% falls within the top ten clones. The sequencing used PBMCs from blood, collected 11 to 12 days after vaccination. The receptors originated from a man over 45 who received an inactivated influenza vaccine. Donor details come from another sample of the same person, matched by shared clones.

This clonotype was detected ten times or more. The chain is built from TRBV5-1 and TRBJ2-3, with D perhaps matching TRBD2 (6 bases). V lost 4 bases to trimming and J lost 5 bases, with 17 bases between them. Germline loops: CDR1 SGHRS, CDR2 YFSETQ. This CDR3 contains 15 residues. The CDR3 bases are TGCGCCAGCAGCCCTGGAGTCCAGGGAGGAGATACGCAGTATTTT. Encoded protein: CASSPGVQGGDTQYF.

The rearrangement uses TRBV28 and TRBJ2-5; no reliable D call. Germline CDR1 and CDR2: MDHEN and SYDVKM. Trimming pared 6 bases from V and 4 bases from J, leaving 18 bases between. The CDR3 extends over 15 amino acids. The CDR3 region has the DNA TGTGCCAGCAGCCCCGTCGGATCGGTGGTAGAGACCCAGTACTTC. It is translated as CASSPVGSVVETQYF.

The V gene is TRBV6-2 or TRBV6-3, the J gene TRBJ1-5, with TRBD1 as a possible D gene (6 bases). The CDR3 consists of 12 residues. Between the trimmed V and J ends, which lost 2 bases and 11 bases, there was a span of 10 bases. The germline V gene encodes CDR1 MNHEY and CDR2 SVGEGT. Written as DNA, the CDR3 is TGTGCCAGCAGTTACGGGAACAGGGCCCAGCATTTT. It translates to CASSYGNRAQHF.

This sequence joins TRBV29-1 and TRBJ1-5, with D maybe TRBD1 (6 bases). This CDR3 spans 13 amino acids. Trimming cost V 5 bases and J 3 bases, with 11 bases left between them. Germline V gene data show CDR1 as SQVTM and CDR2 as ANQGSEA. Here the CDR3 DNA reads TGCAGCGTTCAGGACAGCGTCAATCAGCCCCAGCATTTT. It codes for CSVQDSVNQPQHF.

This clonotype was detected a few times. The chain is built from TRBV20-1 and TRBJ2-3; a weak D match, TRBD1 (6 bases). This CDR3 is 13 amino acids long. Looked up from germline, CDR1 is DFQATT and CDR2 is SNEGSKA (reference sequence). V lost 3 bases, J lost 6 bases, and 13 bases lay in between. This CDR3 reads CSASRQGSDTQYF. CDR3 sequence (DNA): TGCAGTGCTAGCCGCCAGGGGAGCGATACGCAGTATTTT.

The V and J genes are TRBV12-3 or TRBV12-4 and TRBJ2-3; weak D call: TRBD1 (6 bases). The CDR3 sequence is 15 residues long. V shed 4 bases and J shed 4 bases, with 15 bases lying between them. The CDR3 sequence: CASSSMVGGSDTQYF. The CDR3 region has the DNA TGTGCCAGCAGTTCAATGGTTGGGGGCTCAGATACGCAGTATTTT.

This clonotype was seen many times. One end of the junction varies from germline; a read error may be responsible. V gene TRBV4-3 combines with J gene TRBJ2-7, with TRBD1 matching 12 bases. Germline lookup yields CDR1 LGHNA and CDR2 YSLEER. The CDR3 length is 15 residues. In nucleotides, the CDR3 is TGTGCCAGCAGTCAAGAGGGACAGGGGGCATACGAGCAGTACTTC. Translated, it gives CASSQEGQGAYEQYF.

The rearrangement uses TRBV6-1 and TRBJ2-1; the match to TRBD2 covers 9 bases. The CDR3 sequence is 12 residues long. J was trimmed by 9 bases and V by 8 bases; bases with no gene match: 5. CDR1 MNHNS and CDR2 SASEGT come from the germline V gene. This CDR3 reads CASSGGRGEQFF. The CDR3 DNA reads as TGTGCCAGCTCTGGCGGGAGGGGTGAGCAGTTCTTC.

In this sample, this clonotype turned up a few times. The CDR3 region has the DNA TGTGCCAGCAGCCCCCGGGTCTATGGCTACACCTTC. As protein: CASSPRVYGYTF. The chain recombines TRBV6-2 or TRBV6-3 with TRBJ1-2, with D unclear. The V gene's germline CDR1 is MNHEY and CDR2 SVGEGT. V was trimmed by 6 bases and J by 4 bases, leaving 9 bases between them. This CDR3 region has 12 residues.

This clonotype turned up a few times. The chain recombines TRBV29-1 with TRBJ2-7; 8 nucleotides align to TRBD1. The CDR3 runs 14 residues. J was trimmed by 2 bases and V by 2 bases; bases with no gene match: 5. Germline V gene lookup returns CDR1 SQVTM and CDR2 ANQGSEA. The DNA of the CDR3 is TGCAGCGTTGAATTGGACAGGGAGACCTACGAGCAGTACTTC. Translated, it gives CSVELDRETYEQYF.

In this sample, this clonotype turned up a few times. In DNA, the CDR3 is TGTGCCAGCAGTTTAGCCCGGACTACTTCCTCTACCCAGTACTTC. Translated, it gives CASSLARTTSSTQYF. This chain links TRBV12-3 or TRBV12-4 with TRBJ2-5; maybe TRBD2 (6 bases). Trimming removed 0 bases from V and 8 bases from J, with 16 bases in between. The CDR3 covers 15 residues.

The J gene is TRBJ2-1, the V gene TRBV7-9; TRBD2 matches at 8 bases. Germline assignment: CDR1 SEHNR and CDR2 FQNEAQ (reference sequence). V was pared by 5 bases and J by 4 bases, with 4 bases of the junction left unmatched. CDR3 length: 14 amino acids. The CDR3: CASSRGGHYNEQFF. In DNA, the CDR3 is TGTGCCAGCAGCCGGGGGGGCCATTACAATGAGCAGTTCTTC.

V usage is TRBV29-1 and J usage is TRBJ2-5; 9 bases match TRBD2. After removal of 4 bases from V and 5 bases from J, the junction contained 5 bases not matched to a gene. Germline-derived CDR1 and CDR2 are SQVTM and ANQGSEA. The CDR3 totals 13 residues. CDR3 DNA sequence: TGCAGCGTTGGGGCTAGCGGGATCGAGACCCAGTACTTC. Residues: CSVGASGIETQYF. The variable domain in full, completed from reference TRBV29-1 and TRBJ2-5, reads SAVISQKPSRDICQRGTSLTIQCQVDSQVTMMFWYRQQPGQSLTLIATANQGSEATYESGFVIDKFPISRPNLTFSTLTVSNMSPEDSSIYLCSVGASGIETQYFGPGTRLLVL.

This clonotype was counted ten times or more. CDR3 sequence (DNA): TGCGCCAGCAGGCAGGGGACGGGGACTGAAGCTTTCTTT. Translation gives CASRQGTGTEAFF. V and J are TRBV4-3 and TRBJ1-1; perhaps TRBD1 as D (6 bases). Germline V lookup: CDR1 LGHNA, CDR2 YSLEER. The CDR3 is made up of 13 amino acids. Deletions cut 6 bases from V and 5 bases from J, with 13 bases between.

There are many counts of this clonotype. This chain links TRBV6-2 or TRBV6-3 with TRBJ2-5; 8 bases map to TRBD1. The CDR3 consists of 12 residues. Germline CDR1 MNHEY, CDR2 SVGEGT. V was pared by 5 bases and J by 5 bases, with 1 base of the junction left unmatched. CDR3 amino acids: CASSRQGETQYF. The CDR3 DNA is TGTGCCAGCAGTAGACAGGGGGAGACCCAGTACTTC.

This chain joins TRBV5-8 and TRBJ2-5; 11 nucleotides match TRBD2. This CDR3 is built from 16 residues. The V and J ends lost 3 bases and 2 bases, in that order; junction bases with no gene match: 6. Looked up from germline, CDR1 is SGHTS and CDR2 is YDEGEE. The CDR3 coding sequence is TGTGCCAGCAGCTACGGGACTAGCGGAGCTCAAGAGACCCAGTACTTC. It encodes CASSYGTSGAQETQYF.

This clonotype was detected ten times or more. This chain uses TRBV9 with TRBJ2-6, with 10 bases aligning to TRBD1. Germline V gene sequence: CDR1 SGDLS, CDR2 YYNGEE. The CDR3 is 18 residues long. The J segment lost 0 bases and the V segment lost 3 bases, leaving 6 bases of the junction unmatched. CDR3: CASSARDRGISGANVLTF. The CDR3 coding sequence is TGTGCCAGCAGCGCCCGGGACAGGGGAATCTCTGGGGCCAACGTCCTGACTTTC.

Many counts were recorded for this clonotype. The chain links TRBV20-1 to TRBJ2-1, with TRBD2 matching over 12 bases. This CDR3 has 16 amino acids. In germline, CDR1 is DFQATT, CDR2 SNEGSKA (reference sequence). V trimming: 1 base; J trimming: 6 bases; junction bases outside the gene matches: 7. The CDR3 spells CSARGSSGGAPNEQFF. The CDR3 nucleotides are TGCAGTGCTAGAGGCTCTAGCGGGGGGGCCCCCAATGAGCAGTTCTTC.

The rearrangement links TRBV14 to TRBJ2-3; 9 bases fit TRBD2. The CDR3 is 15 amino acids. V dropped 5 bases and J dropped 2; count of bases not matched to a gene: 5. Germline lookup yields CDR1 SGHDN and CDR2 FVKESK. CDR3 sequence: CASSATSGHTDTQYF. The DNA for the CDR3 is TGTGCCAGCAGCGCGACTAGCGGACACACAGATACGCAGTATTTT. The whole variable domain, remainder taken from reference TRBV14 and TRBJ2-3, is EAGVTQFPSHSVIEKGQTVTLRCDPISGHDNLYWYRRVMGKEIKFLLHFVKESKQDESGMPNNRFLAERTGGTYSTLKVQPAELEDSGVYFCASSATSGHTDTQYFGPGTRLTVL.

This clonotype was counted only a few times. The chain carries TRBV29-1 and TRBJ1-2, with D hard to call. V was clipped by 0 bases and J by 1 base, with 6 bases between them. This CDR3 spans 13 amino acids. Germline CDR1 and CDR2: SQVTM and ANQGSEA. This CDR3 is CSVEDGDNYGYTF. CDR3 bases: TGCAGCGTTGAAGATGGGGATAACTATGGCTACACCTTC.

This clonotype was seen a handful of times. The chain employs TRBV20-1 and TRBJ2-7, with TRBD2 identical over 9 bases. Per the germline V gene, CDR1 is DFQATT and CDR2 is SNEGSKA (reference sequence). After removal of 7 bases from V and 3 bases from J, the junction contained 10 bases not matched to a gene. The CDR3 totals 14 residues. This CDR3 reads CSVPTSGNHYEQYF. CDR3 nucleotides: TGCAGTGTTCCGACTAGCGGAAATCACTACGAGCAGTACTTC.

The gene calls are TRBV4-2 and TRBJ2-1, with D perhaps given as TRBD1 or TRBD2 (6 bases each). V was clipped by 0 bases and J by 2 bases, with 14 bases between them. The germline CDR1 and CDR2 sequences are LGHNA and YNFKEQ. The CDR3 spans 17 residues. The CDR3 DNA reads TGTGCCAGCAGCCAAGAGTTGAGGGGGGTAGCCTACAATGAGCAGTTCTTC. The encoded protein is CASSQELRGVAYNEQFF.

CDR3 amino acids: CAWSPLREQFF. The CDR3 DNA follows: TGTGCCTGGAGTCCCCTCAGAGAGCAGTTCTTC. This chain links TRBV30 with TRBJ2-1; D remains unclear. This CDR3 is built from 11 residues. Looked up from germline, CDR1 is GTSNPN and CDR2 is SVGIG (reference sequence). The V end was cut by 2 bases, the J end by 10 bases, with 9 bases between.

The CDR3 sequence: CASSRPGLDYEQYF. In DNA, the CDR3 is TGTGCCAGCAGCCGACCGGGACTCGACTACGAGCAGTACTTC. This chain connects TRBV7-2 to TRBJ2-7; tentatively, D is TRBD2 (6 bases). Germline V gives CDR1 SGHTA, CDR2 FQGNSA. The CDR3 is 14 amino acids. Deletions cut 5 bases from V and 3 bases from J, with 14 bases between.

The CDR3 bases are TGTGCCAGCAGCTTAGAAATAGATGTGCAAGAGACCCAGTACTTC. It specifies CASSLEIDVQETQYF. This chain uses TRBV7-9 with TRBJ2-5; D is uncertain. Trimming took off 1 base at V and 2 bases at J, with 11 bases between the two ends. The CDR3 runs 15 residues. CDR1 is SEHNR and CDR2 is FQNEAQ in the germline V gene (reference sequence).

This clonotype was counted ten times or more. The CDR3 protein is CASRETGSLEAFF. CDR3 coding DNA: TGCGCCAGCAGAGAGACAGGGTCCCTAGAAGCTTTCTTT. The chain couples TRBV5-1 to TRBJ1-1, with 7 bases matching TRBD1. The junction had 9 bases not matched to a gene; V was cut back by 5 bases and J by 8 bases. CDR1 and CDR2 (germline): SGHRS, YFSETQ. This CDR3 contains 13 residues.

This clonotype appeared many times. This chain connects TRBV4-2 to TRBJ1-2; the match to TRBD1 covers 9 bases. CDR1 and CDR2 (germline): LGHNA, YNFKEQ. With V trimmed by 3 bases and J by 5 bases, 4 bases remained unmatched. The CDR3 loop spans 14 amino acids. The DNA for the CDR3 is TGTGCCAGCAGCCAGGAGACAGGGGGTTATGGCTACACCTTC. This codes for CASSQETGGYGYTF.